This TCR beta chain derives from a study of blood T cell repertoires in COVID-19. The CDR3 loop spans 14 amino acids. Germline V gene sequence: CDR1 SGHRS, CDR2 YFSETQ. Trimming pared 0 bases from V and 7 bases from J, leaving 10 bases between. Authors' analysis steps: Estimation of nucleated cell counts relied on the amplification of reference gene primers. The method was immunoSEQ multiplex PCR; TCRdb's version includes in-frame clones alone and lacks a portion of them. Clone size and the V and J calls come from that table; the DNA yielded D and trimming. Counted here are some 180,000 clones, 78% occurring once; the ten biggest clones make up around 2.8%.

This receptor was taken from a woman of 80 years or more with active or convalescent COVID-19. The chain uses TRBV5-1 and TRBJ2-2; unclear D gene. Source material: peripheral blood. The CDR3 DNA reads TGCGCCAGCAGCTTGGACAGTGCGTTCGGGGAGCTGTTTTTT. Protein sequence: CASSLDSAFGELFF. The full variable domain, with the rest looked up from reference TRBV5-1 and TRBJ2-2, is KAGVTQTPRYLIKTRGQQVTLSCSPISGHRSVSWYQQTPGQGLQFLFEYFSETQRNKGNFPGRFSGRQFSNSRSEMNVSTLELGDSALYLCASSLDSAFGELFFGEGSRLTVL.